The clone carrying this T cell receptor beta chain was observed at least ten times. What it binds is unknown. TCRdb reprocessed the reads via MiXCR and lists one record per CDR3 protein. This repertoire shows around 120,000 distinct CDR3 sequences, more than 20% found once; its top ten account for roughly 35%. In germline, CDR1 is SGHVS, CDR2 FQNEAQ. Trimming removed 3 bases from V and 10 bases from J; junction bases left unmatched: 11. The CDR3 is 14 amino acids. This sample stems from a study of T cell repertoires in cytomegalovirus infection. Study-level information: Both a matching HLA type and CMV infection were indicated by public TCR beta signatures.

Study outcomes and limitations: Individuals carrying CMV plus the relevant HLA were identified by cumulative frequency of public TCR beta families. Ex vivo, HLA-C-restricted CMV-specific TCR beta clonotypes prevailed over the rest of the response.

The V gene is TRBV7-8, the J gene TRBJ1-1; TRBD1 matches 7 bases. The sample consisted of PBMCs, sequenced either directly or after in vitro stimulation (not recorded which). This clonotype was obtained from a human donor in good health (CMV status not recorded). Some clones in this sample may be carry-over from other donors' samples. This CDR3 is CASSFMGQTVRAFF. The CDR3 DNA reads TGTGCCAGCAGCTTTATGGGACAGACCGTCCGAGCTTTCTTT.